The 29 T cell receptor beta chains in this list originate from one sample, sequenced in a study of T cell changes during pregnancy in multiple sclerosis. Clones were read by immunoSEQ multiplex PCR, and TCRdb kept only the in-frame ones, dropping some. The sample holds around 42,000 clones, more than 90% seen once. Material: CD4+ T cells from peripheral blood mononuclear cells, obtained after pregnancy. The receptors shown here come from a female donor in good health, enrolled as a control in a pregnancy study.

The V and J genes are TRBV30 and TRBJ1-2, with TRBD1 matching 9 bases. Per the germline V gene, CDR1 is GTSNPN and CDR2 is SVGIG (reference sequence). The CDR3 is 14 amino acids. Trimming removed 5 bases from V and 5 bases from J; junction bases left unmatched: 9. CDR3 sequence reads: CAWLLNRGRYGYTF. For the CDR3, the DNA is TGTGCCTGGCTATTGAACAGGGGGCGTTATGGCTACACCTTC.

This chain links TRBV11-1 with TRBJ2-2, with 13 bases aligning to TRBD2. The CDR3 covers 19 residues. Germline CDR1 reads SGHAT; CDR2 reads FQDESV (reference sequence). Losses at the gene ends were 5 bases for V and 6 bases for J; bases not matched to a gene: 15. The CDR3, as DNA: TGTGCCAGCAGCCCGGGCCTTGGACTAGCGGGAGCCCCATCCGGGGAGCTGTTTTTT. This sequence encodes CASSPGLGLAGAPSGELFF.

The chain joins TRBV30 to TRBJ1-1; D remains ambiguous. V was pared by 3 bases and J by 7 bases, with 15 bases between. The germline V gene encodes CDR1 GTSNPN and CDR2 SVGIG (reference sequence). CDR3 length: 13 residues. The CDR3 nucleotides read TGTGCCTGGAGCCAATACGAGGGCCTTGAAGCTTTCTTT. Translation: CAWSQYEGLEAFF.

V gene TRBV5-1 combines with J gene TRBJ1-1; 8 bases are a match to TRBD1. This CDR3 has 14 residues. Looked up from germline, CDR1 is SGHRS and CDR2 is YFSETQ. The J segment lost 2 bases and the V segment lost 2 bases, leaving 2 bases of the junction unmatched. Written as DNA, the CDR3 is TGCGCCAGCAGCTTAGGGACAGGCAACACTGAAGCTTTCTTT. It codes for CASSLGTGNTEAFF.

The V gene is TRBV18, the J gene TRBJ1-5, with 7 bases that match TRBD1. With 3 bases clipped from V and 4 bases from J, the junction kept 9 bases outside the gene matches. CDR1 KGHSH and CDR2 LQKENI come from the germline V gene. The CDR3 has 16 amino acids. CDR3 in amino acids: CASSPSTGMGNQPQHF. The CDR3 region has the DNA TGTGCCAGCTCACCTTCGACAGGGATGGGGAATCAGCCCCAGCATTTT.

The V and J genes are TRBV6-5 and TRBJ2-7, with a weak D call TRBD1 (6 bases). Germline assignment: CDR1 MNHEY and CDR2 SVGAGI. This CDR3 has 14 residues. The V end lost 0 bases, the J end lost 2 bases, and 8 bases lay between the germline ends. For the CDR3, the DNA is TGTGCCAGCAGTTACTCCCGGACAGCCTACGAGCAGTACTTC. Protein: CASSYSRTAYEQYF.

This chain joins TRBV30 and TRBJ2-1; D is possibly TRBD1 (5 bases). The CDR3 runs to 13 residues. Trimming stripped 0 bases from V and 8 bases from J, with 11 bases between. Germline CDR1 reads GTSNPN; CDR2 reads SVGIG (reference sequence). The CDR3 DNA reads as TGTGCCTGGAGTGTATCATTCAGGGATGAGCAGTTCTTC. Protein: CAWSVSFRDEQFF. Supplemented by reference TRBV30 and TRBJ2-1, the full variable domain reads SQTIHQWPATLVQPVGSPLSLECTVEGTSNPNLYWYRQAAGRGLQLLFYSVGIGQISSEVPQNLSASRPQDRQFILSSKKLLLSDSGFYLCAWSVSFRDEQFFGPGTRLTVL.

The genes are TRBV18 and TRBJ2-7, with 9 bases aligning to TRBD2. The J segment lost 0 bases and the V segment lost 4 bases, leaving 10 bases of the junction unmatched. CDR1 and CDR2 (germline): KGHSH, LQKENI. The length of the CDR3 is 17 residues. This CDR3 reads CASSLLTSGASSYEQYF. For the CDR3, the DNA is TGTGCCAGCTCACTCCTGACTAGCGGCGCTAGCTCCTACGAGCAGTACTTC. Looking up the rest from reference TRBV18 and TRBJ2-7 gives the full variable domain: NAGVMQNPRHLVRRRGQEARLRCSPMKGHSHVYWYRQLPEEGLKFMVYLQKENIIDESGMPKERFSAEFPKEGPSILRIQQVVRGDSAAYFCASSLLTSGASSYEQYFGPGTRLTVT.

V and J are TRBV7-2 and TRBJ2-7, with TRBD2 identical over 8 bases. From germline, CDR1 is SGHTA and CDR2 FQGNSA. The CDR3 has 15 amino acids. Losses at the gene ends were 1 base for V and 1 base for J; bases not matched to a gene: 3. The CDR3 sequence is CASSLVGLDSYEQYF. The CDR3 DNA reads TGTGCCAGCAGCTTAGTGGGACTAGATTCCTACGAGCAGTACTTC.

This chain joins TRBV5-1 and TRBJ2-1, with 9 nucleotides matching TRBD1. This CDR3 is 16 amino acids long. Germline V gives CDR1 SGHRS, CDR2 YFSETQ. V was pared by 4 bases and J by 1 base, with 6 bases of the junction left unmatched. CDR3 sequence (DNA): TGCGCCAGCAGCCTCAACAGGGGGCAGTCCTACAATGAGCAGTTCTTC. It specifies CASSLNRGQSYNEQFF.

The CDR3 region is CASSSDGTYEQYF. In nucleotides, the CDR3 is TGTGCCAGCAGCTCCGACGGGACCTACGAGCAGTACTTC. The chain combines TRBV7-8 with TRBJ2-7, with a possible D match to TRBD2 (5 bases). Germline V gene data show CDR1 as SGHVS and CDR2 as FQNEAQ. Trimming shortened V by 4 bases and J by 2 bases, and 9 bases separated the two germline ends. There are 13 residues in the CDR3. The whole variable domain, filled in from reference TRBV7-8 and TRBJ2-7, reads GAGVSQSPRYKVAKRGQDVALRCDPISGHVSLFWYQQALGQGPEFLTYFQNEAQLDKSGLPSDRFFAERPEGSVSTLKIQRTQQEDSAVYLCASSSDGTYEQYFGPGTRLTVT.

This chain joins TRBV19 and TRBJ2-7; no clear D. Germline loops: CDR1 LNHDA, CDR2 SQIVND (reference sequence). Trimming took 1 base from V and 2 from J, leaving 6 bases between them. This CDR3 is 13 amino acids long. CDR3 residues: CASSIGAAYEQYF. CDR3 coding DNA: TGTGCCAGTAGTATAGGGGCAGCCTACGAGCAGTACTTC.

V is TRBV11-2 and J is TRBJ2-1; perhaps TRBD2 as D (5 bases). Between the trimmed V and J ends, which lost 1 base and 0 bases, there was a span of 13 bases. The CDR3 totals 17 residues. Germline CDR1 and CDR2: SGHAT and FQNNGV. The CDR3 DNA reads TGTGCCAGCAGCTTAGTTGGTAGCGAAAGCTCCTACAATGAGCAGTTCTTC. Protein sequence: CASSLVGSESSYNEQFF.

The chain uses TRBV5-1 and TRBJ2-1, with D maybe TRBD1 (6 bases). Germline V gene data show CDR1 as SGHRS and CDR2 as YFSETQ. The CDR3 runs to 14 residues. V lost 0 bases to trimming and J lost 4 bases, with 8 bases between them. CDR3 region: CASSLGDTYNEQFF. CDR3 DNA sequence: TGCGCCAGCAGCTTGGGGGACACATACAATGAGCAGTTCTTC.

This clone was found once. CDR3 in amino acids: CATSISALHSQPQHF. The CDR3 DNA follows: TGTGCCACCAGCATCTCGGCCCTCCACAGTCAGCCCCAGCATTTT. The V and J genes are TRBV15 and TRBJ1-5; D call uncertain. V lost 4 bases, J lost 6 bases, and 16 bases lay in between. The CDR3 totals 15 residues. CDR1 is LNHNV, CDR2 YYDKDF, per germline (reference sequence).

The rearrangement uses TRBV4-1 and TRBJ1-1, with TRBD1 matching 12 bases. Per the germline V gene, CDR1 is MGHRA and CDR2 is YSYEKL. V lost 1 base to trimming and J lost 4 bases; unmatched junction nucleotides: 7. This CDR3 contains 17 residues. The CDR3 bases are TGCGCCAGCAGCCAAGGGGACAGGGGGCATGGGAGCACTGAAGCTTTCTTT. This codes for CASSQGDRGHGSTEAFF.

This clone occurred once. The V call is TRBV28, the J call TRBJ2-7, with D possibly matching TRBD1 (5 bases). V was shortened by 3 bases and J by 3 bases, with 9 bases between the two germline ends. Germline CDR1 and CDR2: MDHEN and SYDVKM. The CDR3 extends over 13 amino acids. CDR3 nucleotides: TGTGCCAGCAGTTTTCGGACACACTACGAGCAGTACTTC. This translates into CASSFRTHYEQYF.

The rearrangement links TRBV4-1 to TRBJ2-1, with TRBD1 identical over 8 bases. The length of the CDR3 is 16 residues. V was clipped by 2 bases and J by 6 bases; unmatched bases: 9. Germline V gives CDR1 MGHRA, CDR2 YSYEKL. The CDR3 DNA reads TGCGCCAGCAGCCAATCCCAGGGGGCGGAGGGCAATGAGCAGTTCTTC. It translates to CASSQSQGAEGNEQFF.

The chain combines TRBV6-1 with TRBJ2-7; the match to TRBD2 covers 8 bases. Germline CDR1 and CDR2: MNHNS and SASEGT. V was pared by 2 bases and J by 3 bases, with 6 bases of the junction left unmatched. This CDR3 comprises 15 residues. The CDR3 protein is CASSEILAEDYEQYF. The CDR3 DNA is TGTGCCAGCAGTGAAATACTAGCGGAGGACTACGAGCAGTACTTC.

This sequence joins TRBV5-1 and TRBJ1-6, with TRBD1 identical over 7 bases. The trim removed 4 bases at V and 10 bases at J, leaving 8 bases unmatched. In germline, CDR1 is SGHRS, CDR2 YFSETQ. The CDR3 totals 14 residues. The CDR3 DNA reads as TGCGCCAGCAGCACCGACAGGGCTAGCTCACCCCTCCACTTT. Translating it yields CASSTDRASSPLHF. The full variable domain, in which reference TRBV5-1 and TRBJ1-6 provide the parts outside the CDR3, is KAGVTQTPRYLIKTRGQQVTLSCSPISGHRSVSWYQQTPGQGLQFLFEYFSETQRNKGNFPGRFSGRQFSNSRSEMNVSTLELGDSALYLCASSTDRASSPLHFGNGTRLTVT.

This clone was seen a handful of times. The chain links TRBV14 to TRBJ1-2; possibly TRBD1 for D (5 bases). Deletions cut 1 base from V and 8 bases from J, with 11 bases between. Germline CDR1 is SGHDN and CDR2 is FVKESK. The CDR3 has 13 amino acids. CDR3 residues: CASSQVEGVGYTF. The DNA for the CDR3 is TGTGCCAGCAGCCAAGTGGAAGGGGTCGGCTACACCTTC.

The V call is TRBV7-9, the J call TRBJ2-1, with D unresolved. The CDR3 is 14 residues long. Germline V gene sequence: CDR1 SEHNR, CDR2 FQNEAQ (reference sequence). Trimming removed 2 bases from V and 6 bases from J, with 11 bases in between. The CDR3 spells CASSLILQPNEQFF. The CDR3 nucleotides are TGTGCCAGCAGCTTAATTTTACAGCCCAATGAGCAGTTCTTC.

J is TRBJ2-1 and V is TRBV7-3; 7 bases map to TRBD2. Per the germline V gene, CDR1 is SGHTA and CDR2 is FQGTGA. The CDR3 has 15 residues. J gave up 4 bases and V 1 base, and 4 bases lay outside the gene matches. CDR3 region: CASSLMREGYNEQFF. The DNA for the CDR3 is TGTGCCAGCAGCTTAATGAGGGAGGGGTACAATGAGCAGTTCTTC.

The table lists this clone with a count of one. The chain is built from TRBV6-5 and TRBJ2-7; TRBD2 agrees at 9 bases. V lost 2 bases to trimming and J lost 7 bases; unmatched junction nucleotides: 6. There are 14 residues in the CDR3. Germline CDR1 is MNHEY and CDR2 is SVGAGI. Here the CDR3 reads CASSYGSGGFEQYF. CDR3 bases: TGTGCCAGCAGTTACGGTAGCGGGGGTTTTGAGCAGTACTTC.

This clone has just one count. The chain joins TRBV28 to TRBJ2-3, with 9 bases aligning to TRBD2. This CDR3 region has 18 residues. Per germline, CDR1 MDHEN and CDR2 SYDVKM. The junction had 21 bases not matched to a gene; V was cut back by 4 bases and J by 10 bases. CDR3 DNA: TGTGCCAGCAGTTCGAGTAGCGGGAGCGATCTGGGGGGGGGAGCGCAGTATTTT. Its translation is CASSSSSGSDLGGGAQYF.

The chain joins TRBV20-1 to TRBJ2-5; D gene unclear. The V end lost 3 bases, the J end lost 5 bases, and 4 bases lay between the germline ends. Looked up from germline, CDR1 is DFQATT and CDR2 is SNEGSKA (reference sequence). CDR3 length equals 10 residues. CDR3 bases: TGCAGTGCTAGTGGCGAGACCCAGTACTTC. Protein sequence: CSASGETQYF.

The V call is TRBV4-1, the J call TRBJ1-3, with TRBD1 as a possible D gene (5 bases). CDR1 and CDR2 from the germline V gene are MGHRA and YSYEKL. V was clipped by 0 bases and J by 2 bases, with 17 bases between them. This CDR3 has 18 amino acids. CDR3 in DNA: TGCGCCAGCAGCCAAGACCGGTTAGGTGACAGTGCTGGAAACACCATATATTTT. This encodes CASSQDRLGDSAGNTIYF.

The chain couples TRBV10-2 to TRBJ1-2; maybe TRBD1 (6 bases). Germline V gives CDR1 WSHSY, CDR2 SAAADI. V was trimmed by 6 bases and J by 8 bases, leaving 19 bases between them. CDR3 size: 14 residues. The CDR3, as DNA: TGCGCCAGCAGAACCGGGACACCATGGGAGGGCTACACCTTC. Its translation: CASRTGTPWEGYTF.

CDR3 sequence reads: CASSLSPPGVANEKLFF. The CDR3, as DNA: TGCGCCAGCAGCCTTTCCCCCCCAGGGGTAGCTAATGAAAAACTGTTTTTT. The rearrangement joins TRBV5-1 to TRBJ1-4; D may be TRBD1 (6 bases). This CDR3 comprises 17 residues. V was cut by 4 bases and J by 3 bases, with 19 bases left in between. Per germline, CDR1 SGHRS and CDR2 YFSETQ.